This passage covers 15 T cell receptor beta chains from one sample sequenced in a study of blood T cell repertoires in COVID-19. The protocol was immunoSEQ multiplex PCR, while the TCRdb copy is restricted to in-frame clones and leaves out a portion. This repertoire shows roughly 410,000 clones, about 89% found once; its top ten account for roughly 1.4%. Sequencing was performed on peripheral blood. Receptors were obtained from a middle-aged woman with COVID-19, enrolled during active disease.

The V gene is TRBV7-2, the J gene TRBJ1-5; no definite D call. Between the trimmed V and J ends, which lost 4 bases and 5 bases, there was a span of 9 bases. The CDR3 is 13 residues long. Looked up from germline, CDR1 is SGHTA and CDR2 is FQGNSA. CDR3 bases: TGTGCCAGCAGCTATTTTGGAGATCAGCCCCAGCATTTT. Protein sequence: CASSYFGDQPQHF.

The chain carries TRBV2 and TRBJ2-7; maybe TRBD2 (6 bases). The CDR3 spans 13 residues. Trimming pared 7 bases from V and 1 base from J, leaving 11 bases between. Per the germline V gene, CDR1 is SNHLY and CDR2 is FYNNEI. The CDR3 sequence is CASTEGRSYEQYF. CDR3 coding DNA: TGTGCCAGCACCGAGGGGAGGTCCTACGAGCAGTACTTC.

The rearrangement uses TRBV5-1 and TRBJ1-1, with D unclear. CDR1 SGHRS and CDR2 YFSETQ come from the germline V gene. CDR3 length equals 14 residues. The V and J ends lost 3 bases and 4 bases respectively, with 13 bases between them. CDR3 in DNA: TGCGCCAGCAGCTCCGGATGGGAGAGCACTGAAGCTTTCTTT. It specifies CASSSGWESTEAFF.

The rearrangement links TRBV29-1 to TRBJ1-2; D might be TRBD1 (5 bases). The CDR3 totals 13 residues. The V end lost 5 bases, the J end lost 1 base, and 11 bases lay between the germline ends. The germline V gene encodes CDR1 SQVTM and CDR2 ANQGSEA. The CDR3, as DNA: TGCAGCGTTCATGGGGCCGTTAACTATGGCTACACCTTC. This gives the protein CSVHGAVNYGYTF. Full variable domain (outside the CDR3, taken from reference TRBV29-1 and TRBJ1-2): SAVISQKPSRDICQRGTSLTIQCQVDSQVTMMFWYRQQPGQSLTLIATANQGSEATYESGFVIDKFPISRPNLTFSTLTVSNMSPEDSSIYLCSVHGAVNYGYTFGSGTRLTVV.

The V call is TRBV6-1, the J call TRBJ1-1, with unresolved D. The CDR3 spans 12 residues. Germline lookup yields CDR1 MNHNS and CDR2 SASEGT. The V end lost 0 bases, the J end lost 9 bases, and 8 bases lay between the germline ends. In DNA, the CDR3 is TGTGCCAGCAGTGAAGCCCCCCCCAAAGCTTTCTTT. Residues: CASSEAPPKAFF.

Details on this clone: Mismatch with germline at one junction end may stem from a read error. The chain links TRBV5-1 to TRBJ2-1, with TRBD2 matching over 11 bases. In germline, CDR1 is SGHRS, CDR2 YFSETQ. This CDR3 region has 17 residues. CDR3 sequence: CASSLGSSGGPYHEQFF. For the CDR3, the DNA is TGCGCCAGCAGTTTGGGGTCTAGCGGGGGGCCGTATCATGAGCAGTTCTTC.

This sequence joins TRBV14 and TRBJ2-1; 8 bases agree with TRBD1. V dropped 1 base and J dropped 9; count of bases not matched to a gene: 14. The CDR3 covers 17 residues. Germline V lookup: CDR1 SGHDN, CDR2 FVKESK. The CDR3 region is CASSQVKGQVPRGEQFF. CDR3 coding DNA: TGTGCCAGCAGCCAAGTTAAGGGACAGGTCCCGCGGGGTGAGCAGTTCTTC.

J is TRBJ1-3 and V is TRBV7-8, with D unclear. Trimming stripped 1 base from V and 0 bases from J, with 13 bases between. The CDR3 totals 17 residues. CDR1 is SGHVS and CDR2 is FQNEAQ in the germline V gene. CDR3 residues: CASSLGLNSFSGNTIYF. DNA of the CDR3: TGTGCCAGCAGCTTAGGTTTGAACTCCTTCTCTGGAAACACCATATATTTT.

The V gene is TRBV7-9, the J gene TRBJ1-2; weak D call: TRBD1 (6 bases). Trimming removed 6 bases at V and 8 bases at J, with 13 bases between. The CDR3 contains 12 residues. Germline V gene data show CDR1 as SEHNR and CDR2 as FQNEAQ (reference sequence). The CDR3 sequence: CASRTQGSGYTF. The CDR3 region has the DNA TGTGCCAGCAGGACTCAGGGGAGCGGCTACACCTTC.

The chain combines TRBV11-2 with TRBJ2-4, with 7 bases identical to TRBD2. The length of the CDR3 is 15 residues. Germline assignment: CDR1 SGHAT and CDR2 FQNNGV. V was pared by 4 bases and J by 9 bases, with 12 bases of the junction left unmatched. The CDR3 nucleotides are TGTGCCAGCAGCTCCCCGTGGGGGGGAGGCGGCATTCAGTACTTC. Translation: CASSSPWGGGGIQYF.

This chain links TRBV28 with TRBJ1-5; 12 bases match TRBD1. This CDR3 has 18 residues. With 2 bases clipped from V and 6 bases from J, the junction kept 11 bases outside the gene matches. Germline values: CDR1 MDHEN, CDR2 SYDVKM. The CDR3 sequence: CASSLREPGQGALQPQHF. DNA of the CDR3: TGTGCCAGCAGTTTACGGGAACCGGGACAGGGGGCGCTTCAGCCCCAGCATTTT.

CDR3 DNA: TGCGCCAGCAGCTTGGAGGGGGCAGGCAATCAGCCCCAGCATTTT. Amino acid sequence: CASSLEGAGNQPQHF. The V gene is TRBV5-1, the J gene TRBJ1-5, with 7 bases fitting TRBD1. The CDR3 has 15 amino acids. J gave up 2 bases and V 0 bases, and 2 bases lay outside the gene matches. The germline V gene encodes CDR1 SGHRS and CDR2 YFSETQ. The full variable domain, in which reference TRBV5-1 and TRBJ1-5 provide the parts outside the CDR3, is KAGVTQTPRYLIKTRGQQVTLSCSPISGHRSVSWYQQTPGQGLQFLFEYFSETQRNKGNFPGRFSGRQFSNSRSEMNVSTLELGDSALYLCASSLEGAGNQPQHFGDGTRLSIL.

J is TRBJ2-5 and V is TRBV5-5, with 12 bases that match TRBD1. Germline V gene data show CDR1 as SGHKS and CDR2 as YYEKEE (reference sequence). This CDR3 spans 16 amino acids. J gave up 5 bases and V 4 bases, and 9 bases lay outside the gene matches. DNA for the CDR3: TGTGCCAGCAGCGGAAGCGGGACAGGGGGCTGGGAGACCCAGTACTTC. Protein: CASSGSGTGGWETQYF.

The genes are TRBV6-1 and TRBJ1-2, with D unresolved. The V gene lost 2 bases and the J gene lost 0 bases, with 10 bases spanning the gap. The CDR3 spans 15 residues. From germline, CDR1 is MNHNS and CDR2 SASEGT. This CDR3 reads CASSEQVTSNYGYTF. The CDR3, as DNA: TGTGCCAGCAGTGAACAGGTCACATCTAACTATGGCTACACCTTC.

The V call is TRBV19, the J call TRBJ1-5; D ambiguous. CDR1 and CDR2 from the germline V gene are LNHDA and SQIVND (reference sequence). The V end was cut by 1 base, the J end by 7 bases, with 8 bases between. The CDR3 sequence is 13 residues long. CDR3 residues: CASSIGAGQPQHF. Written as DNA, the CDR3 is TGTGCCAGTAGTATAGGGGCGGGCCAGCCCCAGCATTTT.